The subject of this entry is one TCR beta chain. Per the original methods: Researchers report that nucleated cell counts were estimated from reference gene primer amplification. TCRdb's copy holds only in-frame clones and misses some; the assay was immunoSEQ multiplex PCR. The V and J calls and the clone size are those of that table, but D and trimming were determined from the DNA. The sample lists approximately 210,000 clones; around 80% were seen once. This entry is derived from a study of blood T cell repertoires in COVID-19. Looking at the study overall: Specimens from acute and convalescent COVID-19 originated in the United States, Italy and Spain. Sources were T cells, B-cell-depleted T cells, or PBMCs; the material itself was cDNA or gDNA.

The CDR3 is made up of 13 amino acids. The V gene lost 2 bases and the J gene lost 7 bases, with 9 bases spanning the gap. Germline V gene sequence: CDR1 PRHDT, CDR2 FYEKMQ (reference sequence). The clonotype originates from a human donor in a cohort sampled during active COVID-19. This rearrangement joins TRBV13 to TRBJ1-5; no clear D. Sequencing used peripheral blood. The DNA of the CDR3 is TGTGCCAGCAGCTTAAGAGGTGGGCAGCCCCAGCATTTT. Translation: CASSLRGGQPQHF. Complete variable domain (other parts from reference TRBV13 and TRBJ1-5): AAGVIQSPRHLIKEKRETATLKCYPIPRHDTVYWYQQGPGQDPQFLISFYEKMQSDKGSIPDRFSAQQFSDYHSELNMSSLELGDSALYFCASSLRGGQPQHFGDGTRLSIL.